The sequence of this T cell receptor beta chain was determined in a study of blood T cell repertoires in COVID-19. CDR3 length: 14 residues. The germline V gene has CDR1 SGHDT and CDR2 YYEEEE. V lost 4 bases and J 3 bases, leaving 14 bases between the germline ends. Sequencing was performed with immunoSEQ multiplex PCR; in TCRdb, only in-frame clones are kept and a portion is missing. The sample contains tens of thousands of clones, under 80% of which appear only once. This chain uses TRBV5-6 with TRBJ2-7; a weak D match, TRBD1 (6 bases). This sequence originates from a human donor in a cohort sampled during active COVID-19. The source material was peripheral blood. This CDR3 is CASSPRTGLYEQYF. DNA of the CDR3: TGTGCCAGCAGCCCCCGTACAGGGCTCTACGAGCAGTACTTC.